This TCR beta chain was sequenced during a study of cytotoxic CD8 clonotypes in ibrutinib-treated CLL. Measured with immunoSEQ multiplex PCR; TCRdb has only the in-frame clones, and not every one. The sample has tens of thousands of clones; less than 75% are singletons. This clone was recorded many times. The antigen is undetermined. Study observations and caveats: Clonality (at baseline) was higher than in age-matched healthy donors and tracked circulating CD8+ T-cell counts. There were few public clonotypes, and on treatment they contracted or stayed stable.

The CDR3 spans 14 residues. V dropped 3 bases and J dropped 7 bases, with 13 bases sitting between them. Germline-derived CDR1 and CDR2 are SGHTA and FQGTGA. Sequencing used PBMCs, obtained after 12 months of ibrutinib treatment. This sequence originates from a human donor with chronic lymphocytic leukemia. The chain carries TRBV7-3 and TRBJ2-1, with D perhaps matching TRBD2 (5 bases). CDR3 residues: CASSLTMSANEQFF. The CDR3 nucleotides are TGTGCCAGCAGCTTGACTATGTCGGCTAATGAGCAGTTCTTC.